This T cell receptor beta chain is from a study of OX40 agonist ivuxolimab in advanced cancers. The germline V and J ends were trimmed by 2 bases and 0 bases, with 5 bases remaining between them. Looked up from germline, CDR1 is GTSNPN and CDR2 is SVGIG (reference sequence). CDR3 length: 14 residues. Assay: immunoSEQ multiplex PCR; the TCRdb copy retains only in-frame clones and omits some. The sample carries tens of thousands of clones, about 90% recorded once. The chain employs TRBV30 and TRBJ1-6; D is ambiguous. Specimen: CD4+ or CD8+ T cells sorted from blood, collected in a trial of the OX40 agonist ivuxolimab. The clonotype originates from an adult with an advanced solid tumor such as melanoma, head and neck, liver or kidney cancer. The CDR3 nucleotides are TGTGCCTGGAGTAGCCCCTCCTATAATTCACCCCTCCACTTT. Amino acids: CAWSSPSYNSPLHF.